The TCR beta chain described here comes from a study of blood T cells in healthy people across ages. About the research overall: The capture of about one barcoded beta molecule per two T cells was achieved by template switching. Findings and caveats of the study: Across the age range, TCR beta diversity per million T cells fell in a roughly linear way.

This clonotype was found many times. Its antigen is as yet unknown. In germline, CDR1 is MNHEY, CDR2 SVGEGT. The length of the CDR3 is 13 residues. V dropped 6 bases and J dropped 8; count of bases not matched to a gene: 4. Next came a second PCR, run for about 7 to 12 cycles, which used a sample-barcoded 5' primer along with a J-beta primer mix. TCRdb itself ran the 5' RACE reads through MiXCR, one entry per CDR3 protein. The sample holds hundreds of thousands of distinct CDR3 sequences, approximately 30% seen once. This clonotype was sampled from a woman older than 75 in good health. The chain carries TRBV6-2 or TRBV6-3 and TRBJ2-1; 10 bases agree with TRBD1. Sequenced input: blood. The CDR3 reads CASRKTGGDEQFF. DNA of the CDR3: TGTGCCAGCAGGAAGACAGGGGGCGATGAGCAGTTCTTC.